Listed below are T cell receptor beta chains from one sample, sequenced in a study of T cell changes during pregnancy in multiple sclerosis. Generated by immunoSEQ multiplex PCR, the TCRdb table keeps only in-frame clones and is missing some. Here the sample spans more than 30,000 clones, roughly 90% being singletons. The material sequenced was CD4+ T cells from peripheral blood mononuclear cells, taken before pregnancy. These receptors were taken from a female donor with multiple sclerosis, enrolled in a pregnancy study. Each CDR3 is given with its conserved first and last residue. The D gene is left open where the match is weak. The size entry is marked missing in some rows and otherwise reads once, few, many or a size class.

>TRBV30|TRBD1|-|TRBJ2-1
TGTGCCTGGAGTGTGCAGGGGGTCTCAAATGAGCAGTTCTTC
CAWSVQGVSNEQFF
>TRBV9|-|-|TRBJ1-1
TGTGCCAGCAACCCGGGACACATGAACACTGAAGCTTTCTTT
CASNPGHMNTEAFF
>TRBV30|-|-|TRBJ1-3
TGTGCCTGGAATAGGAGATCCGGAAACACCATATATTTT
CAWNRRSGNTIYF
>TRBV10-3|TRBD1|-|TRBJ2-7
TGTGCCATCAGTTCGTGGGTAGGACAGGGGGCTCACGAGCAGTACTTC
CAISSWVGQGAHEQYF
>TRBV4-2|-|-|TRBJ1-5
TGTGCCAGCAGCCGGGGGGATAGCAATCAGCCCCAGCATTTT
CASSRGDSNQPQHF
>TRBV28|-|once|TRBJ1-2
TGTGCCAGCAGTTTATTTCCTGAGAGCAACTATGGCTACACCTTC
CASSLFPESNYGYTF
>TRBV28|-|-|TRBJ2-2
TGTGCCAGCAGTTTTGTCGCCGGGGAGCTGTTTTTT
CASSFVAGELFF
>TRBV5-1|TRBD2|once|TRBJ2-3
TGCGCCAGCAGCTTGGTCGCACTAGCGGGGGGGCCCAACACAGATACGCAGTATTTT
CASSLVALAGGPNTDTQYF
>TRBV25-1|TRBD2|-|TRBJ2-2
TGTGCCAGCAGTGAATTTACGCCTAGCGGATACACCGGGGAGCTGTTTTTT
CASSEFTPSGYTGELFF
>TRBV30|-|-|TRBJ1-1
TGTGCCTGGAGTTGGGGGGGGGAAGCTTTCTTT
CAWSWGGEAFF
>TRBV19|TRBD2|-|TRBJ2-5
TGTGCCAGTAGTATGGGGACTAGCGTGGAAGAGACCCAGTACTTC
CASSMGTSVEETQYF
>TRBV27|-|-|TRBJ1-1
TGTGCCAGCAGTTTTAGGGCGGGGTCTGAAGCTTTCTTT
CASSFRAGSEAFF
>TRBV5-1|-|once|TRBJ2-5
TGCGCCAGCAGCTTGGGTCAGGGAGAGACCCAGTACTTC
CASSLGQGETQYF
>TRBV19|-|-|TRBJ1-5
TGTGCCAGTAGCCCCGTTGAGCCCCAGCATTTT
CASSPVEPQHF
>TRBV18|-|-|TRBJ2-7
TGTGCCAGCTCCCCGGGTCGGACAGCTCTCTACGAGCAGTACTTC
CASSPGRTALYEQYF
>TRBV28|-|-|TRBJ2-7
TGTGCCAGCAGAAGGGGGGGCTCCTACGAGCAGTACTTC
CASRRGGSYEQYF
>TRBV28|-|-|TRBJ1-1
TGTGCCAGCAGTCTACGATATATCAGGGAGAACACTGAAGCTTTCTTT
CASSLRYIRENTEAFF
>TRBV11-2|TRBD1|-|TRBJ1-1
TGTGCCAGCAGCTTAGCGCGACAGGGTTACACTGAAGCTTTCTTT
CASSLARQGYTEAFF
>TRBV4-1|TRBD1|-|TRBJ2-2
TGCGCCAGCAGCCAACCGGGACAGGGGATGTCCGGGGAGCTGTTTTTT
CASSQPGQGMSGELFF
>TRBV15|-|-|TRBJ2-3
TGTGCCACCAGCCAGGGCTTCACAGATACGCAGTATTTT
CATSQGFTDTQYF
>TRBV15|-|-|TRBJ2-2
TGTGCCACCAGCAGGGGGCTCAACACCGGGGAGCTGTTTTTT
CATSRGLNTGELFF
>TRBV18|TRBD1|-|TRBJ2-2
TGTGCCAGCTCTAGGACAGGGATGCGGGCCGGGGAGCTGTTTTTT
CASSRTGMRAGELFF
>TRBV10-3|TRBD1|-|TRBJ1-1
TGTGCCATCAGTGAGCCGACAGGGAGGGCTTTCTTT
CAISEPTGRAFF
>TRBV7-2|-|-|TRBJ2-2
TGTGCCAGCAGCTTAGGGCGGGGGCTTAACACCGGGGAGCTGTTTTTT
CASSLGRGLNTGELFF
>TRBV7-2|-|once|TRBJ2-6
TGTGCCAGCAGCAAAGGGGGCTCTGGGGCCAACGTCCTGACTTTC
CASSKGGSGANVLTF
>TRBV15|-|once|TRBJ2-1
TGTGCCACCAGCAGAGATCCAGGGGCGGATGAGCAGTTCTTC
CATSRDPGADEQFF
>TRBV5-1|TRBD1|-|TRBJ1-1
TGCGCCAGCAGCTGGACAGGGGGCGAAGCTTTCTTT
CASSWTGGEAFF
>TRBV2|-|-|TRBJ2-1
TGTGCCAGCAATGGGGGGTCCTCCTACAATGAGCAGTTCTTC
CASNGGSSYNEQFF
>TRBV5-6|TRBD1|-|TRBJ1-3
TGTGCCAGCAGCTTGGGCAGGGGGCTTGGAAACACCATATATTTT
CASSLGRGLGNTIYF
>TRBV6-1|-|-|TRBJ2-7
TGTGCCAGCAAGTCCCAGGGATACGAGCAGTACTTC
CASKSQGYEQYF
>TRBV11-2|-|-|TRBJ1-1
TGTGCCAGCAGCTTAGAGGGAGCAGGCAAAGCTTTCTTT
CASSLEGAGKAFF
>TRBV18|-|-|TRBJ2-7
TGTGCCAGCTCACCATTAGGGGGACCCTACGAGCAGTACTTC
CASSPLGGPYEQYF
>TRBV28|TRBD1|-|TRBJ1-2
TGTGCCAGCAGTCGGACAGGGGATGGCTACACCTTC
CASSRTGDGYTF
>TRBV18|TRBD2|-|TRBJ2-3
TGTGCCAGCTCACCAGGATACGGGGGGGCGACCCCAGATACGCAGTATTTT
CASSPGYGGATPDTQYF
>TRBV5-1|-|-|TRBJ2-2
TGCGCCAGCAGCTTGAGGACTCCTGGTCCGAACACCGGGGAGCTGTTTTTT
CASSLRTPGPNTGELFF
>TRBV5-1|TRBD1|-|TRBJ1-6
TGCGCCAGCAGCTTGGTCGGGGGGACAGGGTCACCCCTCCACTTT
CASSLVGGTGSPLHF
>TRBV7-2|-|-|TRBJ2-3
TGTGCCAGCAGCTTAGGAGGGAGAGCCCGAGATACGCAGTATTTT
CASSLGGRARDTQYF
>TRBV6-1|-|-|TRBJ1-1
TGTGCCAGCAGTGAACTCGAGGTAATCGCTGAAGCTTTCTTT
CASSELEVIAEAFF
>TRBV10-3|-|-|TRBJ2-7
TGTGCCATCAATAACCAGGGGAGAGGGGAGCAGTACTTC
CAINNQGRGEQYF
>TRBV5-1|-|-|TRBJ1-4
TGCGCCAGCAGCCGCACGGGGGATGCTAATGAAAAACTGTTTTTT
CASSRTGDANEKLFF
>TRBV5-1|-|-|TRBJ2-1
TGCGCCAGCAGCTTAGGAGGACCGAGCTCCTACAATGAGCAGTTCTTC
CASSLGGPSSYNEQFF
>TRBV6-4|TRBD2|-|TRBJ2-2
TGTGCCAGCAGTCGAAGCGGGACTACCTTCACCGGGGAGCTGTTTTTT
CASSRSGTTFTGELFF
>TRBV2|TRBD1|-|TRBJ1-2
TGTGCCAGCTCAAATTACTATCAGGGGGCGGGCTACACCTTC
CASSNYYQGAGYTF
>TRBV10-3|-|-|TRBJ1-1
TGTGCCACCTTGGACAGTCAGGGACCTGAAGCTTTCTTT
CATLDSQGPEAFF
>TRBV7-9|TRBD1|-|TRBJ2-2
TGTGCCAGCAGCTTAGCGGGGACAGGGTCCGGGGAGCTGTTTTTT
CASSLAGTGSGELFF
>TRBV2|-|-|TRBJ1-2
TGTGCCAGCTCACCGCGTACCTATGGCTACACCTTC
CASSPRTYGYTF
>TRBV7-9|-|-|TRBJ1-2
TGTGCCAGCAGCTCACAGTCCGGGGGAGGCTACACCTTC
CASSSQSGGGYTF
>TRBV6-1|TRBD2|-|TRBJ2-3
TGTGCCAGCAGTGAATCGTCGGGGGGGCCGACAGATACGCAGTATTTT
CASSESSGGPTDTQYF